This T cell receptor (beta chain) appears in the sequencing data of a study of Tregs in tolerant kidney transplant recipients. Study context: CD4+CD25+CD127- cells came from approximately three-day belatacept mixed lymphocyte reactions, some with approximately five-day graft donor restimulation.

General study points: Few patients were studied, so findings need validation in larger groups.

TCRdb's table, derived via immunoSEQ multiplex PCR, lists solely in-frame clones and lacks some. Of just under 20,000 clones listed, 50% to 70% are singletons. V shed 7 bases, J shed 5 bases, and the junction held 8 bases outside the gene matches. Germline V CDR1 and CDR2: ENHRY, SYGVKD. The CDR3 sequence is 15 residues long. This clone was found a few times. Its specificity is not known. This sequence was found in a human donor in good health. The sample comprised Tregs from blood cultured with allogeneic cells. The chain joins TRBV10-3 to TRBJ1-6, with 7 bases that match TRBD1. CDR3 protein: CAINTGDTDNSPLHF. The CDR3 coding sequence is TGTGCCATCAATACAGGGGATACTGATAATTCACCCCTCCACTTT.